This is a list of T cell receptor beta chains from one sample in a study of shared clonotypes between healthy human individuals. The table came from immunoSEQ multiplex PCR; TCRdb's copy has only in-frame clones and leaves some out. The sample contains over a million clones, under 80% of which appear only once. The source material was memory CD4+ T cells sorted from blood. The receptor set was obtained from a man in his late teens or twenties in good health. Each CDR3 is given with its conserved first and last residue. D genes are given only for firm matches. Rows may omit the clone size; those that give it use once, few, many or a size class.

cdr3_nt: TGTGCCAGCAGCTCTACCTCGGAGCGGCTACACAATGAGCAGTTCTTC
cdr3_aa: CASSSTSERLHNEQFF
j_call: TRBJ2-1
d_call: .
clone_size: .
v_call: TRBV7-2

cdr3_nt: TGTGCCAGCAGCTCGGACAGGCTCACCGGGGAGCTGTTTTTT
cdr3_aa: CASSSDRLTGELFF
j_call: TRBJ2-2
d_call: TRBD1
clone_size: .
v_call: TRBV7-8

cdr3_nt: TGTGCCACCCAAGAACGGAACACCGGGGAGCTGTTTTTT
cdr3_aa: CATQERNTGELFF
j_call: TRBJ2-2
d_call: .
clone_size: .
v_call: TRBV19

cdr3_nt: TGCGCCAGCAGCTTGGAACAGAGGGGGTCCTACGAGCAGTACTTC
cdr3_aa: CASSLEQRGSYEQYF
j_call: TRBJ2-7
d_call: .
clone_size: .
v_call: TRBV5-1

cdr3_nt: TGTGCCAGCAGCTTGACAGGGTACTCACCCCTCCACTTT
cdr3_aa: CASSLTGYSPLHF
j_call: TRBJ1-6
d_call: TRBD1
clone_size: .
v_call: TRBV7-3

cdr3_nt: TGTGCCAGCAGTTTAAGGGGGAACGAGCAGTACTTC
cdr3_aa: CASSLRGNEQYF
j_call: TRBJ2-7
d_call: .
clone_size: few
v_call: TRBV28

cdr3_nt: TGCGCCAGCAGCTTGAACGTTTTAAATTCACCCCTCCACTTT
cdr3_aa: CASSLNVLNSPLHF
j_call: TRBJ1-6
d_call: .
clone_size: .
v_call: TRBV5-1

cdr3_nt: TGTGCCAGCAGCTTTGCGGACCGGTGGGGTGAAGCTTTCTTT
cdr3_aa: CASSFADRWGEAFF
j_call: TRBJ1-1
d_call: .
clone_size: few
v_call: TRBV7-9

cdr3_nt: TGTGCCAGCAGCTTAGTTGCGGAATCGGGGAGCACCGGGGAGCTGTTTTTT
cdr3_aa: CASSLVAESGSTGELFF
j_call: TRBJ2-2
d_call: .
clone_size: .
v_call: TRBV7-8

cdr3_nt: TGTGCCAGCAGTCCCGGACAGGGAGGAGAGACCCAGTACTTC
cdr3_aa: CASSPGQGGETQYF
j_call: TRBJ2-5
d_call: TRBD1
clone_size: .
v_call: TRBV6-6

cdr3_nt: TGTGCCAGCAGGGCGGGGGGAGATGGCTACACCTTC
cdr3_aa: CASRAGGDGYTF
j_call: TRBJ1-2
d_call: .
clone_size: once
v_call: TRBV6-1

cdr3_nt: TGTGCCAGCAGCTCCCATATCACCGGGGAGCTGTTTTTT
cdr3_aa: CASSSHITGELFF
j_call: TRBJ2-2
d_call: .
clone_size: .
v_call: TRBV5-5

cdr3_nt: TGTGCCGCAGGGGGATACACCGGGGAGCTGTTTTTT
cdr3_aa: CAAGGYTGELFF
j_call: TRBJ2-2
d_call: TRBD1
clone_size: .
v_call: TRBV6-6

cdr3_nt: TGTGCCAGCAGAAAAGCGGGGGGCGCGGGAGATACGCAGTATTTT
cdr3_aa: CASRKAGGAGDTQYF
j_call: TRBJ2-3
d_call: TRBD2
clone_size: once
v_call: TRBV25-1

cdr3_nt: TGTGCCAGCGGGGACCCATCGCCCGGGGAGCTGTTTTTT
cdr3_aa: CASGDPSPGELFF
j_call: TRBJ2-2
d_call: .
clone_size: .
v_call: TRBV6-5

cdr3_nt: TGTGCCAGCAGTTCCCCTAGAGACAGGGGAATTTACGAGCAGTACTTC
cdr3_aa: CASSSPRDRGIYEQYF
j_call: TRBJ2-7
d_call: TRBD1
clone_size: once
v_call: TRBV6-6

cdr3_nt: TGTGCCAGCAGCTTAGGAGTTACCTCTGGGGCCAACGTCCTGACTTTC
cdr3_aa: CASSLGVTSGANVLTF
j_call: TRBJ2-6
d_call: .
clone_size: .
v_call: TRBV7-8

cdr3_nt: TGTGCCAGCAGCGGACAGACCTACGAGCAGTACTTC
cdr3_aa: CASSGQTYEQYF
j_call: TRBJ2-7
d_call: .
clone_size: many
v_call: TRBV6-1

cdr3_nt: TGTGCCAGCAAGGATGGGCGGTATAGCAATCAGCCCCAGCATTTT
cdr3_aa: CASKDGRYSNQPQHF
j_call: TRBJ1-5
d_call: .
clone_size: once
v_call: TRBV2

cdr3_nt: TGTGCCTGGAGTTTTAGGCTGACTTCGAGAAACGAGCAGTACTTC
cdr3_aa: CAWSFRLTSRNEQYF
j_call: TRBJ2-7
d_call: .
clone_size: .
v_call: TRBV30

cdr3_nt: TGTGCCAGCAGCTTAACCTTCGGACAGGGTAACGACGAGCAGTACTTC
cdr3_aa: CASSLTFGQGNDEQYF
j_call: TRBJ2-7
d_call: TRBD1
clone_size: .
v_call: TRBV11-2

cdr3_nt: TGTGCCAGCAGCCCTGGGGACAGGGGCTATGGCTACACCTTC
cdr3_aa: CASSPGDRGYGYTF
j_call: TRBJ1-2
d_call: TRBD1
clone_size: few
v_call: TRBV5-5